These 30 T cell receptor beta chains share one sample of origin, sequenced in a study of cytomegalovirus exposure and HLA in healthy donors. The PCR employed 60 Vbeta primers together with 13 Jbeta primers. Method: immunoSEQ multiplex PCR; TCRdb's copy keeps in-frame clones and lacks some. Among under 150,000 clones, approximately 80% were seen once, and the ten largest hold about 2.6%. The specimen was PBMCs. The receptors originated from a boy aged 2 to 10 in good health and CMV-seronegative.

The chain employs TRBV4-2 and TRBJ2-1; TRBD1 is a possible D gene (6 bases). V lost 0 bases to trimming and J lost 2 bases, with 11 bases between them. Germline CDR1 is LGHNA and CDR2 is YNFKEQ. The CDR3 is 16 residues long. This CDR3 is CASSQEPGHAYNEQFF. The CDR3 region has the DNA TGTGCCAGCAGCCAAGAACCGGGACATGCCTACAATGAGCAGTTCTTC.

The V gene is TRBV6-5, the J gene TRBJ1-1; no clear D. Germline V lookup: CDR1 MNHEY, CDR2 SVGAGI. The CDR3 sequence is 13 residues long. Trimming removed 0 bases from V and 8 bases from J, with 10 bases in between. The CDR3 here is CASSYSQLAEAFF. CDR3 sequence (DNA): TGTGCCAGCAGTTACTCGCAGTTGGCCGAAGCTTTCTTT.

The chain recombines TRBV5-6 with TRBJ2-5; no clear D. V was cut by 2 bases and J by 2 bases, with 10 bases left in between. Germline-derived CDR1 and CDR2 are SGHDT and YYEEEE. CDR3 length: 14 residues. Written as DNA, the CDR3 is TGTGCCAGCAGCTTTCTACTTCTACAAGAGACCCAGTACTTC. Amino acids: CASSFLLLQETQYF.

The V gene is TRBV15, the J gene TRBJ2-7, with 13 nucleotides matching TRBD2. With 3 bases clipped from V and 6 bases from J, the junction kept 5 bases outside the gene matches. CDR3 length equals 15 residues. The germline V gene encodes CDR1 LNHNV and CDR2 YYDKDF (reference sequence). The CDR3 nucleotides read TGTGCCACCAGCAGCGGACTAGCGGGAGCGGTCGAGCAGTACTTC. Amino acid sequence: CATSSGLAGAVEQYF. The variable domain in full, with the rest retrieved from reference TRBV15 and TRBJ2-7, is DAMVIQNPRYQVTQFGKPVTLSCSQTLNHNVMYWYQQKSSQAPKLLFHYYDKDFNNEADTPDNFQSRRPNTSFCFLDIRSPGLGDTAMYLCATSSGLAGAVEQYFGPGTRLTVT.

V and J are TRBV15 and TRBJ2-3; 8 bases match TRBD2. Looked up from germline, CDR1 is LNHNV and CDR2 is YYDKDF (reference sequence). There are 15 residues in the CDR3. Losses at the gene ends were 1 base for V and 6 bases for J; bases not matched to a gene: 6. CDR3 region: CATSRVERGLDTQYF. CDR3 nucleotides: TGTGCCACCAGCAGAGTTGAGCGGGGGTTGGATACGCAGTATTTT.

This clone was seen a handful of times. V is TRBV6-4 and J is TRBJ2-2; D might be TRBD1 (5 bases). CDR1 and CDR2 from the germline V gene are MRHNA and SNTAGT. The ends were cut back, 2 bases at V and 1 base at J, with 8 bases in the middle. The CDR3 is made up of 15 amino acids. The CDR3 DNA is TGTGCCAGCAGTGACGCGACAGAGAACACCGGGGAGCTGTTTTTT. It specifies CASSDATENTGELFF.

This clone was recorded only once. This rearrangement joins TRBV27 to TRBJ2-7; 7 bases are shared with TRBD1. From germline, CDR1 is MNHEY and CDR2 SMNVEV (reference sequence). The ends lost 4 bases at V and 7 bases at J; junction bases unmatched: 4. CDR3 length: 12 residues. The CDR3 DNA follows: TGTGCCAGCAGTTCGACAGGGAATGAGCAGTACTTC. Its protein is CASSSTGNEQYF.

V is TRBV4-1 and J is TRBJ2-3; 8 positions agree with TRBD2. Trimming cost V 3 bases and J 4 bases; bases outside gene matches: 6. The CDR3 length is 15 residues. CDR1 and CDR2 from the germline V gene are MGHRA and YSYEKL. CDR3 sequence: CASSHLGLAADTQYF. The CDR3 DNA reads as TGCGCCAGCAGCCACCTCGGACTAGCCGCAGATACGCAGTATTTT.

V and J are TRBV4-1 and TRBJ1-2, with D uncertain. V dropped 3 bases and J dropped 0 bases, with 11 bases sitting between them. Germline-derived CDR1 and CDR2 are MGHRA and YSYEKL. The CDR3 runs to 15 residues. As DNA, the CDR3 is TGCGCCAGCAGCCAGGATACCGGGACTAACTATGGCTACACCTTC. As protein: CASSQDTGTNYGYTF.

V and J are TRBV7-2 and TRBJ2-1; 8 nucleotides align to TRBD2. Germline loops: CDR1 SGHTA, CDR2 FQGNSA. The CDR3 sequence is 12 residues long. With V trimmed by 4 bases and J by 7 bases, 0 bases remained unmatched. CDR3 nucleotide sequence: TGTGCCAGCAGCTCGGGGGGGAATGAGCAGTTCTTC. Its protein is CASSSGGNEQFF.

The gene calls are TRBV7-7 and TRBJ2-1; D unclear. Trimming stripped 0 bases from V and 9 bases from J, with 12 bases between. Germline CDR1 and CDR2: SSHAT and FNYEAQ (reference sequence). The CDR3 sequence is 14 residues long. The CDR3 DNA sequence: TGTGCCAGCAGCTTAGCGCCTACCGTACTTGAGCAGTTCTTC. It encodes CASSLAPTVLEQFF.

The rearrangement joins TRBV29-1 to TRBJ1-1; maybe TRBD1 (6 bases). Per germline, CDR1 SQVTM and CDR2 ANQGSEA. The CDR3 contains 14 residues. V gave up 2 bases and J gave up 5 bases, with 15 bases separating them. The CDR3 nucleotides read TGCAGCGTTGAAAAGGGGGGGGGTGGGACTGAAGCTTTCTTT. It yields the protein CSVEKGGGGTEAFF.

In DNA form, the CDR3 reads TGCGCCAGCAGCCTAGCGGGGTTCTTGTACGAGCAGTACTTC. Amino acids: CASSLAGFLYEQYF. The chain links TRBV5-1 to TRBJ2-7; 9 bases are shared with TRBD2. From germline, CDR1 is SGHRS and CDR2 YFSETQ. This CDR3 comprises 14 residues. The V segment lost 4 bases and the J segment 4 bases; nucleotides outside the gene matches: 6.

The chain combines TRBV6-4 with TRBJ2-3; 7 bases line up with TRBD2. J gave up 5 bases and V 3 bases, and 5 bases lay outside the gene matches. Germline assignment: CDR1 MRHNA and CDR2 SNTAGT. The CDR3 is 14 residues long. The CDR3 coding sequence is TGTGCCAGCAGTGATGCGGGAGATGGAGATACGCAGTATTTT. Encoded protein: CASSDAGDGDTQYF.

The chain recombines TRBV7-8 with TRBJ2-1; D perhaps matches TRBD1 (5 bases). This CDR3 has 16 residues. From germline, CDR1 is SGHVS and CDR2 FQNEAQ. The V gene lost 1 base and the J gene lost 0 bases, with 10 bases spanning the gap. CDR3 DNA: TGTGCCAGCAGCTTAGGGACATCAAGCTCCTACAATGAGCAGTTCTTC. Translating it yields CASSLGTSSSYNEQFF.

The rearrangement links TRBV5-1 to TRBJ2-5; the match to TRBD2 covers 7 bases. This CDR3 contains 15 residues. The germline V gene has CDR1 SGHRS and CDR2 YFSETQ. The trim removed 4 bases at V and 5 bases at J, leaving 11 bases unmatched. As DNA, the CDR3 is TGCGCCAGCAGCCTCTCCAGGTGGGGAGGGGAGACCCAGTACTTC. Its translation: CASSLSRWGGETQYF.

For the CDR3, the DNA is TGTGCCAGCAGCCGCTCGACTAGCGGGAGAGGGGACACCGGGGAGCTGTTTTTT. Its protein product is CASSRSTSGRGDTGELFF. This chain connects TRBV5-4 to TRBJ2-2, with TRBD2 matching 12 bases. V lost 4 bases, J lost 3 bases, and 10 bases stayed unmatched. CDR3 length equals 18 residues. The germline V gene encodes CDR1 SGHNT and CDR2 YYREEE (reference sequence).

The V and J genes are TRBV15 and TRBJ2-3, with 10 bases identical to TRBD1. Germline CDR1 and CDR2: LNHNV and YYDKDF (reference sequence). Trimming took 2 bases from V and 2 from J; bases not matched to a gene: 16. The CDR3 spans 20 residues. The CDR3 nucleotides are TGTGCCACCAGCAGATTTTCTTGTTGTGACAGGGGGCCCGTCACAGATACGCAGTATTTT. Encoded protein: CATSRFSCCDRGPVTDTQYF.

V gene TRBV7-2 combines with J gene TRBJ2-5, with D maybe TRBD2 (7 bases). V was trimmed by 1 base and J by 4 bases, leaving 16 bases between them. The V gene's germline CDR1 is SGHTA and CDR2 FQGNSA. This CDR3 comprises 16 residues. The CDR3 reads CASSLGGAASGETQYF. The CDR3 region has the DNA TGTGCCAGCAGCTTAGGGGGGGCGGCTAGCGGAGAGACCCAGTACTTC.

This sequence joins TRBV6-5 and TRBJ1-1; 8 positions match TRBD1. The germline V gene encodes CDR1 MNHEY and CDR2 SVGAGI. The CDR3 contains 13 residues. Trimming removed 9 bases from V and 10 bases from J; junction bases left unmatched: 13. The CDR3 nucleotides read TGTGCCAGTGGGGGGGGGACAGGAGCATTAGCTTTCTTT. Translating gives CASGGGTGALAFF.

The chain employs TRBV28 and TRBJ1-1; TRBD1 is a possible D gene (6 bases). CDR1 is MDHEN, CDR2 SYDVKM, per germline. V lost 5 bases to trimming and J lost 8 bases, with 12 bases between them. CDR3 length equals 12 residues. The CDR3 DNA follows: TGTGCCAGCAGTGGTCCGGGACAAGAAGCTTTCTTT. Amino acids: CASSGPGQEAFF.

This clone has just one count. This chain joins TRBV6-5 and TRBJ2-1, with D possibly TRBD2 on 5 matching bases. This CDR3 contains 12 residues. Trimming stripped 5 bases from V and 7 bases from J, with 9 bases between. Germline V CDR1 and CDR2: MNHEY, SVGAGI. CDR3: CASSRTGNEQFF. The CDR3 DNA follows: TGTGCCAGCAGTAGGACTGGGAATGAGCAGTTCTTC.

This chain joins TRBV6-1 and TRBJ2-3; 8 bases are shared with TRBD1. The CDR3 loop spans 15 amino acids. With 3 bases clipped from V and 4 bases from J, the junction kept 6 bases outside the gene matches. Germline V gives CDR1 MNHNS, CDR2 SASEGT. CDR3 amino acids: CASSERTGSADTQYF. CDR3 sequence (DNA): TGTGCCAGCAGTGAGAGGACAGGGTCGGCAGATACGCAGTATTTT.

The rearrangement links TRBV2 to TRBJ1-4; TRBD1 agrees at 11 bases. Germline V gene data show CDR1 as SNHLY and CDR2 as FYNNEI. The CDR3 spans 14 residues. The J segment lost 10 bases and the V segment lost 5 bases, leaving 6 bases of the junction unmatched. In nucleotides, the CDR3 is TGTGCCAGCAGTTCCGGGACAGGGGGGGGAAAACTGTTTTTT. It encodes CASSSGTGGGKLFF.

The chain carries TRBV7-9 and TRBJ1-2; D may be TRBD1 (6 bases). The CDR3 spans 18 residues. V lost 4 bases and J lost 2, with 23 bases in between. Germline values: CDR1 SEHNR, CDR2 FQNEAQ (reference sequence). Written as DNA, the CDR3 is TGTGCCAGCAGCTCTGACCTCGGGACACAGGAAACGAACTATGGCTACACCTTC. Its protein product is CASSSDLGTQETNYGYTF. Full variable domain (rest looked up from reference TRBV7-9 and TRBJ1-2): DTGVSQNPRHKITKRGQNVTFRCDPISEHNRLYWYRQTLGQGPEFLTYFQNEAQLEKSRLLSDRFSAERPKGSFSTLEIQRTEQGDSAMYLCASSSDLGTQETNYGYTFGSGTRLTVV.

This clone was recorded once. The chain has TRBV12-5 and TRBJ2-7; 7 positions agree with TRBD1. The ends lost 2 bases at V and 3 bases at J; junction bases unmatched: 7. The CDR3 runs to 15 residues. In germline, CDR1 is LGHNT, CDR2 FRNRAP. CDR3 region: CASGLTDRVFYEQYF. In nucleotides, the CDR3 is TGTGCTAGTGGTTTGACCGACAGGGTCTTCTACGAGCAGTACTTC.

There are a few counts of this clone. V gene TRBV7-2 combines with J gene TRBJ1-4; no definite D call. Trimming left V 0 bases short and J 0 bases short, with 11 bases between. This CDR3 has 17 amino acids. Germline lookup yields CDR1 SGHTA and CDR2 FQGNSA. This CDR3 reads CASSLALLTATNEKLFF. The CDR3 region has the DNA TGTGCCAGCAGCTTAGCTCTCCTAACAGCAACTAATGAAAAACTGTTTTTT.

This clone was recorded a few times. The V gene is TRBV7-2, the J gene TRBJ1-6, with 12 positions matching TRBD1. The CDR3 length is 17 residues. J lost 8 bases, V lost 6 bases, and 11 bases had no gene match. Germline CDR1 SGHTA, CDR2 FQGNSA. The CDR3 nucleotides read TGTGCCAGCAGTTCTCCCCCGGGACAGGGGGCATATTCACCCCTCCACTTT. Its protein product is CASSSPPGQGAYSPLHF.

The chain carries TRBV27 and TRBJ1-2; 7 positions match TRBD1. Trimming cost V 7 bases and J 7 bases; bases outside gene matches: 12. CDR3 length equals 14 residues. CDR1 and CDR2 from the germline V gene are MNHEY and SMNVEV (reference sequence). CDR3 region: CASKSYTGAGGYTF. CDR3 nucleotides: TGTGCCAGCAAGTCATACACAGGGGCGGGTGGCTACACCTTC.

CDR3 sequence reads: CASSLAGGRSYEQYF. CDR3 DNA: TGTGCCAGCAGTTTGGCGGGAGGGCGCTCCTACGAGCAGTACTTC. This chain uses TRBV28 with TRBJ2-7; 9 positions match TRBD2. CDR3 length: 15 residues. Unmatched junction bases numbered 3, after V lost 3 bases and J lost 0 bases. Germline V gene sequence: CDR1 MDHEN, CDR2 SYDVKM.